This paragraph reports one TCR beta chain. The target antigen is unknown. Whenever a sample was processed, at least 6.5 million PBMCs were isolated. This sample was included in a study of blood T cells in healthy people across ages. Background on the study: Every two T cells gave about one barcoded beta molecule via template switching.

For the second PCR, which ran for about 6 to 11 cycles, a sample-barcoded 5' primer and a J-beta primer mix were used. One entry per CDR3 protein, called by TCRdb with MiXCR from the 5' RACE reads. The table lists 600,000 to 1,000,000 distinct CDR3 sequences, roughly 64% of them singletons. CDR3 size: 17 residues. With 2 bases removed from V and 0 bases from J, the gap between germline ends came to 17 bases. Germline CDR1 is SGHVS and CDR2 is FQNEAQ. Findings and caveats of the study: Higher naive T cell percentage went strongly together with higher TCR beta diversity.

The sample was blood. This sequence was found in a man under 40 in good health. This chain uses TRBV7-8 with TRBJ2-7; no definite D call. CDR3 in amino acids: CASSLSTIGLNSYEQYF. The CDR3 DNA is TGTGCCAGCAGCTTATCGACGATAGGCCTCAACTCCTACGAGCAGTACTTC. Full variable domain (outside the CDR3, taken from reference TRBV7-8 and TRBJ2-7): GAGVSQSPRYKVAKRGQDVALRCDPISGHVSLFWYQQALGQGPEFLTYFQNEAQLDKSGLPSDRFFAERPEGSVSTLKIQRTQQEDSAVYLCASSLSTIGLNSYEQYFGPGTRLTVT.